Listed here are 8 T cell receptor beta chains from one sample, sequenced in a study of molecular identifiers for immune sequencing clone quantification. TCRdb used MiXCR to reprocess the PCR reads, holding one entry per CDR3 protein. Among around 89,000 distinct CDR3 sequences, about 20% were seen once, and the ten largest hold 0.85%. Source material: naive CD8+ T cells from blood, with Jurkat cell RNA spiked in. The subset was: FACS-sorted CD8+CD4-CCR7+CD45RA+ naive T cells. The receptor set was obtained from a human donor in good health. Some libraries in this study had Jurkat cell RNA spiked in.

This clonotype was counted at least ten times. V usage is TRBV19 and J usage is TRBJ1-1; TRBD1 matches at 7 bases. V dropped 4 bases and J dropped 0; count of bases not matched to a gene: 5. Germline lookup yields CDR1 LNHDA and CDR2 SQIVND (reference sequence). The CDR3 has 15 amino acids. The CDR3 is CASSTRTGVNTEAFF. The CDR3 coding sequence is TGTGCCAGTAGTACCCGGACAGGCGTGAACACTGAAGCTTTCTTT.

Worth noting for this clonotype: A much larger clone lies a single base off, so this may be a read error. This chain uses TRBV19 with TRBJ2-7; 7 nucleotides match TRBD1. The length of the CDR3 is 14 residues. Germline V gives CDR1 LNHDA, CDR2 SQIVND (reference sequence). The CDR3 DNA is TGTGCCGGTAGTCTCCGGGACAGCTACTACGAGCAGTACTTC. Translating gives CAGSLRDSYYEQYF.

This clonotype has a count of ten or more. The rearrangement uses TRBV7-9 and TRBJ2-7, with D possibly matching TRBD1 (5 bases). The CDR3 loop spans 12 amino acids. Germline V CDR1 and CDR2: SEHNR, FQNEAQ (reference sequence). V lost 4 bases, J lost 6 bases, and 10 bases lay in between. In DNA, the CDR3 is TGTGCCAGCAGCTCTGGGGCGCGCGAGCAGTACTTC. This encodes CASSSGAREQYF. Combining the CDR3 with reference TRBV7-9 and TRBJ2-7 gives the whole variable domain DTGVSQNPRHKITKRGQNVTFRCDPISEHNRLYWYRQTLGQGPEFLTYFQNEAQLEKSRLLSDRFSAERPKGSFSTLEIQRTEQGDSAMYLCASSSGAREQYFGPGTRLTVT.

This clonotype was counted ten times or more. The chain has TRBV19 and TRBJ2-7; D unclear. The CDR3 length is 14 residues. The V gene lost 1 base and the J gene lost 1 base, with 8 bases spanning the gap. Per germline, CDR1 LNHDA and CDR2 SQIVND (reference sequence). The CDR3 protein is CASSIVPDSYEQYF. For the CDR3, the DNA is TGTGCCAGTAGTATAGTCCCGGATTCCTACGAGCAGTACTTC.

Ten or more counts support this clonotype. This chain uses TRBV12-3 or TRBV12-4 with TRBJ1-1; D not certain. The CDR3 runs 10 residues. The V gene lost 7 bases and the J gene lost 10 bases, with 10 bases spanning the gap. CDR3: CASTRGLAFF. The CDR3 bases are TGTGCCAGCACCCGGGGTTTAGCTTTCTTT.

This clonotype was detected once. Given a much more abundant clone one base away, this may be a read error. Given the absence of the conserved phenylalanine or tryptophan at the CDR3 end, a read error is likely. V usage is TRBV30 and J usage is TRBJ1-1; D is unresolved. Trimming shortened V by 3 bases and J by 4 bases, and 3 bases separated the two germline ends. Germline V gene data show CDR1 as GTSNPN and CDR2 as SVGIG (reference sequence). This CDR3 is 10 amino acids long. DNA of the CDR3: TGTGCCTGGAGAGGCACTGAAGCTTTCCTT. Amino acid sequence: CAWRGTEAFL.

This clonotype occurred many times. A read error may produce the germline difference seen at one junction end. V is TRBV15 and J is TRBJ1-5; D not certain. The CDR3 spans 14 residues. Germline-derived CDR1 and CDR2 are LNHNV and YYDKDF (reference sequence). CDR3 sequence reads: CATDDRADYQPQHF. CDR3 DNA: TGTGCCACCGACGACCGCGCGGACTATCAACCCCAGCATTTT. Looking up the rest from reference TRBV15 and TRBJ1-5 gives the full variable domain: DAMVIQNPRYQVTQFGKPVTLSCSQTLNHNVMYWYQQKSSQAPKLLFHYYDKDFNNEADTPDNFQSRRPNTSFCFLDIRSPGLGDTAMYLCATDDRADYQPQHFGDGTRLSIL.

This clonotype was seen ten or more times. The genes are TRBV2 and TRBJ2-6, with D uncertain. The CDR3 covers 16 residues. Looked up from germline, CDR1 is SNHLY and CDR2 is FYNNEI. V lost 0 bases and J lost 0, with 6 bases in between. The CDR3 is CASSEATRSGANVLTF. CDR3 DNA sequence: TGTGCCAGCAGTGAAGCCACCCGCTCTGGGGCCAACGTCCTGACTTTC.